Included here is one T cell receptor (beta chain) sequence, with context. Its antigen is unknown. Unstimulated Tregs (CD4+CD25+CD127-) and CD4+CD25- non-Tregs were sorted from PBMCs. Only in-frame clones appear in the TCRdb table, and some are missing; sequencing was by immunoSEQ multiplex PCR. Seen here are about 66,000 clones, around nine tenths observed once, and the top ten hold approximately 11%. These data are taken from a study of Tregs in tolerant kidney transplant recipients. Turning to the study itself: Recipients received nonmyeloablative bone marrow transplants from related graft donors, with transient mixed chimerism. Study-level results: Some patients' samples used different primers over time, so nucleotide sequences weren't comparable.

The germline gives CDR1 SGHAT, CDR2 FQNNGV. The ends lost 5 bases at V and 4 bases at J; junction bases unmatched: 14. The CDR3 sequence is 18 residues long. The receptor's source is a human donor who received a combined kidney and bone marrow transplant. The material sequenced was CD8+ T cells from blood, taken before the transplant. V and J are TRBV11-2 and TRBJ2-3; 11 positions match TRBD2. CDR3 loop: CASSPQYLAGGPADTQYF. The CDR3 DNA reads TGTGCCAGCAGCCCCCAATATTTAGCGGGAGGGCCTGCAGATACGCAGTATTTT.